The source of this T cell receptor beta chain is a study of T cell responses to AZD1222 COVID-19 vaccine (dated by TCRdb to the early 2020s). In terms of the full investigation: A total of 233 trial participants underwent TCR sequencing, of whom 207 had received two doses of AZD1222 and roughly 26 had received two doses of the MenACWY control vaccine. Trial participants were enrolled into age subgroups of 18-55, 56-69 and 70-plus years, which contained about 150, 28 and 57 TCR-sequenced participants, respectively.

The CDR3 regions of human TCRbeta chains were analyzed by immunosequencing. As for the original processing: Repertoire TCRs were checked for matches against a reference library of SARS-CoV-2-specific TCRs that had been generated using the MIRA antigen-specificity platform. Breadth was defined as the fraction of unique TCRs that were SARS-CoV-2-associated. Depth was defined as the fraction of total T cells that were SARS-CoV-2-associated. Each spike-specific TCR was assigned to its reactive spike region and to a CD4 or CD8 class using the MIRA data. Log10-transformed breadth and depth values were compared by one-way ANOVA with Sidak's multiple comparisons tests. As stored in TCRdb, this immuneACCESS dataset retains in-frame rearrangements with V and J assigned. A fraction of the clones does not appear; measured against another copy, unresolved V genes explain less than half of the discrepancy, and the remainder lacks a known reason. V and J calls and clone size are as listed in that table; D and trimming were resolved from the DNA. The sample includes 80,000 or so clones, with 70% to 90% observed a single time. About 5% of the sample is in the top ten clones.

Taken from the germline V gene, the CDR1 and CDR2 loops are SQVTM and ANQGSEA. From cysteine to phenylalanine, the CDR3 is 13 amino acids long. The sequence is cut down to CDR3 DNA, 39 bases in frame from base 1. V is clipped by 4 bases and J by 4 bases, and the sequence between their germline boundaries is 10 bases long. Here is what the overall study found, with its caveats: The 56-69-year group was small, and its depth increase did not reach significance, likely because of low power. Participants were mostly white British, with more females than males. The authors suggested clonal diversity may have been underestimated. Because no day 14 peak-response samples were available, repertoires were characterized only after the peak T cell response. Conclusions about previously exposed vaccinees are limited because only six or seven AZD1222 recipients were SARS-CoV-2 seropositive at baseline. Vaccine-associated CD4 TCRs spanned the whole spike protein, with dominant responses in regions 160-218 and 743-854. After two AZD1222 doses, spike-specific TCR breadth and depth were significantly higher than at day 0 and than in MenACWY recipients. Reportedly, almost half of the unique spike-specific TCRs recognized epitopes lying outside the regions that are mutated in the B.1.351 and B.1.1.7 variants.

To note about this clone: Which antigen it targets is not known. No base qualities exist here, and no much larger clone lies one base off it.

The time point label on this specimen signifies: baseline before first vaccination. In light of the paper, this sample's treatment or condition label describes: meningococcal conjugate vaccine given as trial control. Samples from vaccinated people were obtained from the UK trials COV001 and COV002, which included a single-blind randomized controlled phase 2/3 trial of AZD1222 (ChAdOx1 nCoV-19) in healthy adults. For TCRbeta chain sequencing, PBMC samples were collected from trial participants at day 0 and at day 28 after the second dose. This TCR was sampled from an adult in good health. The chain is assembled from TRBV29-1 and TRBJ1-4; TRBD1 could be the D gene, as 5 bases match. The material sequenced was peripheral blood, taken on day 0 of MenACWY control vaccination. The nucleotides are TGCAGCGTTGGACAGAAGAGTAATGAAAAACTGTTTTTT. It codes for CSVGQKSNEKLFF. Full variable domain (CDR3 extended with the reference TRBV29-1 and TRBJ1-4 proteins): SAVISQKPSRDICQRGTSLTIQCQVDSQVTMMFWYRQQPGQSLTLIATANQGSEATYESGFVIDKFPISRPNLTFSTLTVSNMSPEDSSIYLCSVGQKSNEKLFFGSGTQLSVL.